This TCR beta chain was captured in a study of radiation and T cells in renal cell carcinoma. Study-wide results and limits: Without pretreatment biopsies, baseline tumor clonotype presence was undetermined. From baseline, blood top tumor clonotypes peaked at 2 weeks post-radiation.

Assay: immunoSEQ multiplex PCR; the TCRdb copy retains only in-frame clones and omits some. The data show over 25,000 clones, over 75% seen once. In regard to this clone: Its antigen is undetermined.

Time point here: blood 4 weeks post-SBRT, at nephrectomy. As for treatment: 15 Gy SBRT to primary tumor, nephrectomy 4 weeks later. Nephrectomy followed 15 Gy stereotactic body radiation by 4 weeks. The patient's renal cell carcinoma had clear cell pathology. This clonotype originated in a man in his sixties with renal cell carcinoma. The specimen was blood, collected from a patient whose treatment included radiotherapy and nephrectomy.

CDR3 DNA: TGTGCCAGCAGCTTATTAGGCTCCGGGGCGAACACTGAAGCTTTCTTT. Its translation is CASSLLGSGANTEAFF. The rearrangement links TRBV11-1 to TRBJ1-1; D is perhaps TRBD1 (5 bases). Looked up from germline, CDR1 is SGHAT and CDR2 is FQDESV (reference sequence). Trimming removed 2 bases from V and 1 base from J, with 14 bases in between. The length of the CDR3 is 16 residues.